The sequence of this T cell receptor beta chain was determined in a study of cytomegalovirus exposure and HLA in healthy donors. PCR used 60 Vbeta primers and 13 Jbeta primers. Generated by immunoSEQ multiplex PCR, the TCRdb table keeps only in-frame clones and is missing some. This repertoire shows some 150,000 clones, approximately 74% found once; its top ten account for more than 2.5%. From germline, CDR1 is SGHTA and CDR2 FQGNSA. The CDR3 is 14 residues long. Trimming cost V 7 bases and J 2 bases; bases outside gene matches: 7. Note on this clone: Its antigen remains unidentified.

Study-wide points: Rarity marked most TCR sequences, yet some public TCRs occurred in many donors. As confirmed in vitro, a few CMV-associated chains were specific for CMV antigens. In a later analysis, compared with equally common non-associated chains, HLA-associated beta chains were more expanded.

The receptor was isolated from a woman aged 25 to 39 in good health and CMV-seronegative. This sequence joins TRBV7-2 and TRBJ2-7, with TRBD1 matching 8 bases. Sequenced material: PBMCs. The CDR3 sequence is CASTATGVAYEQYF. CDR3 in DNA: TGTGCCAGCACCGCGACAGGGGTGGCCTACGAGCAGTACTTC. The full variable domain, in which reference TRBV7-2 and TRBJ2-7 provide the parts outside the CDR3, is GAGVSQSPSNKVTEKGKDVELRCDPISGHTALYWYRQSLGQGLEFLIYFQGNSAPDKSGLPSDRFSAERTGGSVSTLTIQRTQQEDSAVYLCASTATGVAYEQYFGPGTRLTVT.